This passage covers 15 T cell receptor beta chains from one sample sequenced in a study of blood T cells in healthy people across ages. Using a J-beta primer mix together with a sample-barcoded 5' primer, a second PCR was run for roughly 6 to 12 cycles. Via MiXCR, TCRdb re-called the 5' RACE reads, giving one row per CDR3 protein. The table lists hundreds of thousands of distinct CDR3 sequences, roughly 56% of them singletons. Sequenced input: blood. The receptors shown here come from a middle-aged man in good health.

In this sample, this clonotype turned up once. J is TRBJ2-7 and V is TRBV3-1, with D possibly being TRBD2 (6 bases). The CDR3 is made up of 15 amino acids. With 3 bases removed from V and 4 bases from J, the gap between germline ends came to 16 bases. Germline CDR1 LGHDT, CDR2 YNNKEL (reference sequence). This CDR3 reads CASSQDRDSAYEQYF. CDR3 sequence (DNA): TGTGCCAGCAGCCAGGACCGGGACTCGGCTTACGAGCAGTACTTC.

The chain is built from TRBV12-3 or TRBV12-4 and TRBJ2-4; tentatively, D is TRBD2 (5 bases). The CDR3 has 17 residues. V dropped 3 bases and J dropped 0 bases, with 15 bases sitting between them. CDR3 region: CASSFRAADLAKNIQYF. CDR3 sequence (DNA): TGTGCCAGCAGTTTTCGGGCAGCGGACCTAGCCAAAAACATTCAGTACTTC.

The DNA for the CDR3 is TGCAGTGCTACCCCTAGCGGGGGAGATACGCAGTATTTT. Protein: CSATPSGGDTQYF. The chain has TRBV20-1 and TRBJ2-3; 10 bases are shared with TRBD2. Trimming removed 4 bases from V and 5 bases from J; junction bases left unmatched: 3. The length of the CDR3 is 13 residues. CDR1 and CDR2 from the germline V gene are DFQATT and SNEGSKA (reference sequence).

The rearrangement uses TRBV27 and TRBJ1-2; TRBD1 matches 8 bases. The CDR3 is made up of 15 amino acids. Per germline, CDR1 MNHEY and CDR2 SMNVEV (reference sequence). V lost 4 bases to trimming and J lost 3 bases; unmatched junction nucleotides: 7. Here the CDR3 DNA reads TGTGCCAGCAGTTCCCTCGGACAGGGACACTATGGCTACACCTTC. Its protein is CASSSLGQGHYGYTF.

The genes are TRBV5-1 and TRBJ2-3, with 11 positions matching TRBD2. CDR3 length: 17 amino acids. V was clipped by 9 bases and J by 2 bases; unmatched bases: 14. Germline loops: CDR1 SGHRS, CDR2 YFSETQ. CDR3 region: CATTSSGTSGPTDTQYF. CDR3 coding DNA: TGCGCCACAACATCTAGCGGGACTAGCGGCCCCACAGATACGCAGTATTTT. The whole variable domain, remainder taken from reference TRBV5-1 and TRBJ2-3, is KAGVTQTPRYLIKTRGQQVTLSCSPISGHRSVSWYQQTPGQGLQFLFEYFSETQRNKGNFPGRFSGRQFSNSRSEMNVSTLELGDSALYLCATTSSGTSGPTDTQYFGPGTRLTVL.

This clonotype appeared once. The V call is TRBV7-2, the J call TRBJ2-1, with 11 bases fitting TRBD2. The CDR3 is 16 amino acids. Looked up from germline, CDR1 is SGHTA and CDR2 is FQGNSA. V shed 3 bases and J 6 bases; nucleotides not matched to a gene: 7. The chain's CDR3 is CASSFIAGGPGNEQFF. The CDR3 DNA sequence: TGTGCCAGCAGCTTTATAGCGGGAGGGCCGGGCAATGAGCAGTTCTTC.

This chain links TRBV25-1 with TRBJ2-5; 14 nucleotides match TRBD2. V was clipped by 2 bases and J by 11 bases; unmatched bases: 7. The germline CDR1 and CDR2 sequences are MGHDK and SYGVNS. The CDR3 covers 15 residues. The CDR3 sequence is CASSERLAGGNEQYF. In DNA form, the CDR3 reads TGTGCCAGCAGTGAAAGACTAGCGGGGGGGAATGAGCAGTACTTC.

This clonotype was observed a few times. A much larger clone differs from this one at a single base, so this may be a read error. The V and J genes are TRBV20-1 and TRBJ2-7; the match to TRBD2 covers 7 bases. Germline CDR1 DFQATT, CDR2 SNEGSKA (reference sequence). The CDR3 is 13 amino acids. The trim removed 4 bases at V and 4 bases at J, leaving 7 bases unmatched. Here the CDR3 reads CSAKVTSLYEQYF. CDR3 in DNA: TGCAGTGCTAAGGTGACTAGCCTGTACGAGCAGTACTTC.

The chain joins TRBV16 to TRBJ2-4, with 9 bases identical to TRBD2. Germline CDR1 is KGHSY and CDR2 is FQNENV. The CDR3 is 18 residues long. J gave up 1 base and V 6 bases, and 13 bases lay outside the gene matches. The CDR3 region is CASRRDIASGMAKNIQYF. The CDR3 DNA is TGTGCCAGCAGACGGGACATAGCTAGCGGGATGGCCAAAAACATTCAGTACTTC. Full variable domain (remainder filled in from reference TRBV16 and TRBJ2-4): GEEVAQTPKHLVRGEGQKAKLYCAPIKGHSYVFWYQQVLKNEFKFLISFQNENVFDETGMPKERFSAKCLPNSPCSLEIQATKLEDSAVYFCASRRDIASGMAKNIQYFGAGTRLSVL.

This clonotype has a handful of counts. The chain carries TRBV27 and TRBJ2-7, with TRBD2 identical over 10 bases. The J segment lost 2 bases and the V segment lost 8 bases, leaving 12 bases of the junction unmatched. Per the germline V gene, CDR1 is MNHEY and CDR2 is SMNVEV (reference sequence). The CDR3 loop spans 16 amino acids. DNA of the CDR3: TGTGCCAGCCAAGCGGGAGGGCCGGAATATACCTACGAGCAGTACTTC. Translation gives CASQAGGPEYTYEQYF.

This chain joins TRBV7-3 and TRBJ2-1; 11 nucleotides agree with TRBD2. Germline values: CDR1 SGHTA, CDR2 FQGTGA. The CDR3 spans 16 residues. Trimming at V came to 5 bases and at J to 6 bases, leaving 9 bases not matched to a gene. The CDR3 is CASSPRISGGANEQFF. As DNA, the CDR3 is TGTGCCAGCAGCCCCCGGATTAGCGGGGGGGCCAATGAGCAGTTCTTC.

This clonotype has a count of ten or more. This sequence joins TRBV7-2 and TRBJ2-1; TRBD2 matches 8 bases. V lost 5 bases to trimming and J lost 4 bases; unmatched junction nucleotides: 10. The CDR3 extends over 16 amino acids. Germline V gene sequence: CDR1 SGHTA, CDR2 FQGNSA. The CDR3, as DNA: TGTGCCAGCAGCGTTAGCGGGGCCGGAGCTTACAATGAGCAGTTCTTC. Translation gives CASSVSGAGAYNEQFF.

This sequence joins TRBV7-2 and TRBJ2-3; 8 bases fit TRBD2. The CDR3 runs to 14 residues. V trimming: 5 bases; J trimming: 4 bases; junction bases outside the gene matches: 5. Germline CDR1 reads SGHTA; CDR2 reads FQGNSA. CDR3 in DNA: TGTGCCAGCAGCCCCCGGGGGGGCCCAGATACGCAGTATTTT. Translating it yields CASSPRGGPDTQYF. Based on the CDR3 plus reference TRBV7-2 and TRBJ2-3, the full variable domain is GAGVSQSPSNKVTEKGKDVELRCDPISGHTALYWYRQSLGQGLEFLIYFQGNSAPDKSGLPSDRFSAERTGGSVSTLTIQRTQQEDSAVYLCASSPRGGPDTQYFGPGTRLTVL.

V is TRBV6-5 and J is TRBJ2-5; D might be TRBD1 or TRBD2, each matching 5 bases. Between the trimmed V and J ends, which lost 6 bases and 4 bases, there was a span of 9 bases. Germline V gene sequence: CDR1 MNHEY, CDR2 SVGAGI. The CDR3 spans 12 residues. CDR3: CASRRGSETQYF. As DNA, the CDR3 is TGTGCCAGCAGGAGGGGTTCAGAGACCCAGTACTTC.

The chain recombines TRBV11-2 with TRBJ2-4, with D unclear. Trimming cost V 4 bases and J 7 bases, with 14 bases left between them. The CDR3 is made up of 14 amino acids. Germline lookup yields CDR1 SGHAT and CDR2 FQNNGV. CDR3 residues: CASSSPMDWNIQYF. The CDR3 nucleotides read TGTGCCAGCAGCTCGCCCATGGATTGGAACATTCAGTACTTC.